The 24 T cell receptor beta chains below all came from one sample that was sequenced in a study of OX40 agonist ivuxolimab in advanced cancers. TCRdb keeps only in-frame clones here, not all; method: immunoSEQ multiplex PCR. This sample has approximately 70,000 clones, with around 80% found just once. Sample: CD4+ or CD8+ T cells sorted from blood, taken in a trial of the OX40 agonist ivuxolimab. These receptors were obtained from an adult with an advanced solid tumor such as melanoma, head and neck, liver or kidney cancer.

Concerning this clone: This sample includes further DNA sequences coding for the same CDR3. The chain joins TRBV5-4 to TRBJ2-7, with 7 positions matching TRBD1. There are 15 residues in the CDR3. From germline, CDR1 is SGHNT and CDR2 YYREEE (reference sequence). V shed 0 bases, J shed 3 bases, and the junction held 6 bases outside the gene matches. Here the CDR3 DNA reads TGTGCCAGCAGCTTGGCACGGACAGGTATCTACGAGCAGTACTTC. Encoded protein: CASSLARTGIYEQYF.

The chain carries TRBV18 and TRBJ2-5, with D possibly matching TRBD1 (6 bases). The CDR3 is 16 amino acids. Looked up from germline, CDR1 is KGHSH and CDR2 is LQKENI. Trimming cost V 3 bases and J 0 bases, with 14 bases left between them. In nucleotides, the CDR3 is TGTGCCAGCTCACCGACGGGACAAAAGTACCAAGAGACCCAGTACTTC. This codes for CASSPTGQKYQETQYF. Using reference TRBV18 and TRBJ2-5 for the parts outside the CDR3, the full variable domain is NAGVMQNPRHLVRRRGQEARLRCSPMKGHSHVYWYRQLPEEGLKFMVYLQKENIIDESGMPKERFSAEFPKEGPSILRIQQVVRGDSAAYFCASSPTGQKYQETQYFGPGTRLLVL.

This chain connects TRBV6-5 to TRBJ2-7; 8 bases align to TRBD2. The CDR3 is made up of 13 amino acids. Per germline, CDR1 MNHEY and CDR2 SVGAGI. Trimming at V came to 6 bases and at J to 2 bases, leaving 3 bases not matched to a gene. The CDR3 coding sequence is TGTGCCAGCAGCGGGGGGGTCCCCTACGAGCAGTACTTC. Amino acids: CASSGGVPYEQYF.

The chain is built from TRBV27 and TRBJ1-5, with 11 bases aligning to TRBD1. Trimming took 2 bases from V and 7 from J; bases not matched to a gene: 7. This CDR3 has 16 residues. The germline V gene has CDR1 MNHEY and CDR2 SMNVEV (reference sequence). CDR3 loop: CASSLIGQGARQPQHF. The CDR3 DNA reads TGTGCCAGCAGTTTAATCGGACAGGGGGCTCGACAGCCCCAGCATTTT.

V gene TRBV7-9 combines with J gene TRBJ2-4; D gene ambiguous. The CDR3 has 17 amino acids. Germline V gene data show CDR1 as SEHNR and CDR2 as FQNEAQ (reference sequence). V was pared by 2 bases and J by 0 bases, with 14 bases between. The CDR3 DNA reads as TGTGCCAGCAGCTTAAACCCCCCCGGGCTAGCCAAAAACATTCAGTACTTC. Translation: CASSLNPPGLAKNIQYF.

The gene calls are TRBV18 and TRBJ2-5; 7 positions agree with TRBD2. Per germline, CDR1 KGHSH and CDR2 LQKENI. After removal of 6 bases from V and 2 bases from J, the junction contained 3 bases not matched to a gene. The CDR3 is 13 residues long. CDR3 residues: CASSGGLQETQYF. The CDR3, as DNA: TGTGCCAGCTCGGGGGGGTTGCAAGAGACCCAGTACTTC.

This clone was counted only a few times. The J gene is TRBJ2-2, the V gene TRBV19; possibly TRBD1 or TRBD2 for D (5 bases each). CDR1 LNHDA and CDR2 SQIVND come from the germline V gene (reference sequence). With 7 bases removed from V and 6 bases from J, the gap between germline ends came to 15 bases. CDR3 length equals 14 residues. CDR3 sequence: CASKWDPRSGELFF. CDR3 nucleotides: TGTGCCAGTAAATGGGACCCCAGGTCCGGGGAGCTGTTTTTT.

The genes are TRBV9 and TRBJ2-1; tentatively, D is TRBD1 (5 bases). This CDR3 is 13 amino acids long. V was trimmed by 3 bases and J by 4 bases, leaving 8 bases between them. Germline V lookup: CDR1 SGDLS, CDR2 YYNGEE. CDR3 nucleotides: TGTGCCAGCAGCGGACAGTATTACAATGAGCAGTTCTTC. It translates to CASSGQYYNEQFF.

This chain connects TRBV19 to TRBJ1-2; 8 nucleotides agree with TRBD1. This CDR3 is built from 13 residues. Per the germline V gene, CDR1 is LNHDA and CDR2 is SQIVND (reference sequence). The trim removed 9 bases at V and 7 bases at J, leaving 10 bases unmatched. Here the CDR3 reads CASDGQGAGGYTF. CDR3 sequence (DNA): TGTGCCAGCGATGGCCAGGGGGCTGGTGGCTACACCTTC.

This rearrangement joins TRBV2 to TRBJ2-1, with TRBD2 matching 7 bases. The CDR3 is 12 residues long. Per germline, CDR1 SNHLY and CDR2 FYNNEI. Unmatched junction bases numbered 5, after V lost 6 bases and J lost 9 bases. The CDR3 protein is CASSGGRGEQFF. The CDR3 nucleotides are TGTGCCAGCAGCGGGGGGAGGGGTGAGCAGTTCTTC.

V and J are TRBV28 and TRBJ1-5; a possible D gene is TRBD1 (6 bases). CDR3 length equals 18 residues. Germline V gene data show CDR1 as MDHEN and CDR2 as SYDVKM. V was shortened by 3 bases and J by 9 bases, with 27 bases between the two germline ends. CDR3: CASSLSVGLGGHDGPQHF. The CDR3 coding sequence is TGTGCCAGCAGTTTGTCTGTAGGCCTAGGGGGGCATGATGGGCCCCAGCATTTT.

The chain employs TRBV5-6 and TRBJ2-2, with a possible D match to TRBD1 (5 bases). Germline CDR1 SGHDT, CDR2 YYEEEE. Trimming pared 4 bases from V and 5 bases from J, leaving 12 bases between. CDR3 length: 14 residues. The CDR3 spells CASSLDTATGELFF. The CDR3 nucleotides read TGTGCCAGCAGCCTGGACACAGCTACCGGGGAGCTGTTTTTT.

This chain links TRBV10-1 with TRBJ1-6; D not resolved. V was pared by 6 bases and J by 7 bases, with 13 bases between. This CDR3 has 14 amino acids. CDR1 is WNHNN, CDR2 SYGVQD, per germline (reference sequence). CDR3 residues: CASSPNRVNSPLHF. The CDR3 bases are TGCGCCAGCAGCCCTAATCGGGTGAATTCACCCCTCCACTTT.

This clone has just one count. The chain joins TRBV5-1 to TRBJ2-7; D gene ambiguous. V was pared by 5 bases and J by 0 bases, with 9 bases between. Looked up from germline, CDR1 is SGHRS and CDR2 is YFSETQ. The CDR3 has 13 amino acids. CDR3 amino acids: CASRAAVSYEQYF. DNA for the CDR3: TGCGCCAGCAGAGCAGCAGTCTCCTACGAGCAGTACTTC.

The chain combines TRBV9 with TRBJ2-2, with TRBD1 as a possible D gene (6 bases). The CDR3 runs 15 residues. The germline V gene has CDR1 SGDLS and CDR2 YYNGEE. V dropped 0 bases and J dropped 1 base, with 7 bases sitting between them. The CDR3 here is CASSVAQGNTGELFF. The CDR3 bases are TGTGCCAGCAGCGTAGCACAGGGGAACACCGGGGAGCTGTTTTTT. The variable domain in full, with the rest retrieved from reference TRBV9 and TRBJ2-2, is DSGVTQTPKHLITATGQRVTLRCSPRSGDLSVYWYQQSLDQGLQFLIQYYNGEERAKGNILERFSAQQFPDLHSELNLSSLELGDSALYFCASSVAQGNTGELFFGEGSRLTVL.

The V call is TRBV5-1, the J call TRBJ2-5; TRBD2 might be the D (5 bases). Per the germline V gene, CDR1 is SGHRS and CDR2 is YFSETQ. There are 11 residues in the CDR3. Trimming shortened V by 3 bases and J by 10 bases, and 10 bases separated the two germline ends. The CDR3 is CASSSQRDQYF. Written as DNA, the CDR3 is TGCGCCAGCAGCTCACAACGGGACCAGTACTTC.

The rearrangement uses TRBV7-2 and TRBJ2-5; 8 bases map to TRBD1. V was pared by 1 base and J by 2 bases, with 9 bases of the junction left unmatched. CDR1 and CDR2 from the germline V gene are SGHTA and FQGNSA. The CDR3 is 17 amino acids. CDR3 amino acids: CASSLVTGGWGQETQYF. DNA for the CDR3: TGTGCCAGCAGCTTAGTAACAGGGGGGTGGGGTCAAGAGACCCAGTACTTC.

The chain couples TRBV5-4 to TRBJ2-3; TRBD2 aligns across 16 bases. This CDR3 is 17 amino acids long. CDR1 and CDR2 from the germline V gene are SGHNT and YYREEE (reference sequence). V dropped 0 bases and J dropped 4; count of bases not matched to a gene: 2. This CDR3 reads CASSLAGTSGGADTQYF. Written as DNA, the CDR3 is TGTGCCAGCAGCTTGGCCGGGACTAGCGGGGGGGCAGATACGCAGTATTTT.

J is TRBJ1-2 and V is TRBV7-8, with D perhaps matching TRBD1 (5 bases). CDR1 and CDR2 from the germline V gene are SGHVS and FQNEAQ. V gave up 2 bases and J gave up 8 bases, with 21 bases separating them. This CDR3 spans 16 amino acids. The CDR3 DNA follows: TGTGCCAGCAGCTTACTGGACTCCGGAACTCCAGGGGGCTACACCTTC. Translating it yields CASSLLDSGTPGGYTF.

The rearrangement uses TRBV15 and TRBJ1-2, with D hard to call. V lost 0 bases to trimming and J lost 2 bases, with 7 bases between them. Germline V gene data show CDR1 as LNHNV and CDR2 as YYDKDF (reference sequence). This CDR3 has 14 amino acids. The CDR3 protein is CATSRDPQNYGYTF. The CDR3 coding sequence is TGTGCCACCAGCAGAGATCCGCAGAACTATGGCTACACCTTC.

In this sample, this clone turned up once. The chain recombines TRBV5-1 with TRBJ2-1; TRBD2 matches 13 bases. Per the germline V gene, CDR1 is SGHRS and CDR2 is YFSETQ. The CDR3 runs 20 residues. The junction had 19 bases not matched to a gene; V was cut back by 4 bases and J by 6 bases. In DNA, the CDR3 is TGCGCCAGCAGCCAAACACTACAAGCCGGGACTAGCGGGGTCGGCAATGAGCAGTTCTTC. Amino acid sequence: CASSQTLQAGTSGVGNEQFF. Supplemented by reference TRBV5-1 and TRBJ2-1, the full variable domain reads KAGVTQTPRYLIKTRGQQVTLSCSPISGHRSVSWYQQTPGQGLQFLFEYFSETQRNKGNFPGRFSGRQFSNSRSEMNVSTLELGDSALYLCASSQTLQAGTSGVGNEQFFGPGTRLTVL.

The chain employs TRBV18 and TRBJ2-4, with D possibly matching TRBD2 (5 bases). The germline V gene encodes CDR1 KGHSH and CDR2 LQKENI. The CDR3 covers 16 residues. Trimming stripped 2 bases from V and 1 base from J, with 12 bases between. The DNA for the CDR3 is TGTGCCAGCTCACCATCGCGGGCCCTGGCCAAAAACATTCAGTACTTC. As protein: CASSPSRALAKNIQYF.

The J gene is TRBJ1-1, the V gene TRBV6-6; D is uncertain. CDR1 is MNHNY and CDR2 is SVGAGI in the germline V gene (reference sequence). Trimming took 5 bases from V and 8 from J, leaving 12 bases between them. The CDR3 runs to 12 residues. DNA for the CDR3: TGTGCCAGCAGTCCGACCCAAACAGAAGCTTTCTTT. Translated: CASSPTQTEAFF.

This sequence joins TRBV28 and TRBJ1-1; 7 nucleotides align to TRBD1. This CDR3 is 13 amino acids long. V shed 8 bases, J shed 1 base, and the junction held 4 bases outside the gene matches. Germline CDR1 and CDR2: MDHEN and SYDVKM. In DNA form, the CDR3 reads TGTGCCAGCCAGGGACAGCAGAACACTGAAGCTTTCTTT. Protein product: CASQGQQNTEAFF.